The 29 T cell receptor beta chains in this list originate from one sample, sequenced in a study of T cells after yellow fever vaccination. TCRdb independently ran MiXCR on the 5' RACE reads; one entry per CDR3 protein. Here the sample spans more than 9,500 distinct CDR3 sequences, under 6% being singletons. The sequences come from PBMCs, either bulk or a sorted T-cell subset (CD4+, CD8+, memory, or dextramer-sorted; not recorded which), collected on the day of the yellow fever booster vaccination. These receptors were taken from a man aged 25 to 40 who received the YFV17D yellow fever vaccine.

This clonotype was seen at least ten times. The chain uses TRBV5-6 and TRBJ1-2, with a tentative D call TRBD1 (6 bases). The germline V gene encodes CDR1 SGHDT and CDR2 YYEEEE. Trimming cost V 2 bases and J 8 bases, with 10 bases left between them. This CDR3 has 12 residues. In DNA form, the CDR3 reads TGTGCCAGCAGCTTTAGGGGGACCGGCTACACCTTC. It translates to CASSFRGTGYTF.

This clonotype was counted ten times or more. The chain links TRBV28 to TRBJ2-7, with D tentatively TRBD2 (6 bases). Per the germline V gene, CDR1 is MDHEN and CDR2 is SYDVKM. V gave up 2 bases and J gave up 6 bases, with 14 bases separating them. The CDR3 spans 14 residues. The CDR3 sequence: CASSLGGTPREQYF. CDR3 nucleotide sequence: TGTGCCAGCAGTTTAGGTGGGACTCCCCGCGAGCAGTACTTC.

The chain is built from TRBV7-2 and TRBJ2-7; 8 positions match TRBD1. After removal of 5 bases from V and 2 bases from J, the junction contained 8 bases not matched to a gene. CDR3 size: 15 residues. Germline V CDR1 and CDR2: SGHTA, FQGNSA. The CDR3 is CASSRGQVSPYEQYF. The CDR3 coding sequence is TGTGCCAGCAGCCGGGGACAGGTATCACCCTACGAGCAGTACTTC.

This clonotype occurred many times. J is TRBJ2-1 and V is TRBV7-3, with 7 bases lining up with TRBD1. The ends lost 5 bases at V and 13 bases at J; junction bases unmatched: 8. This CDR3 comprises 12 residues. From germline, CDR1 is SGHTA and CDR2 FQGTGA. CDR3 protein: CASSLVTGLQFF. In nucleotides, the CDR3 is TGTGCCAGCAGCCTCGTGACAGGGTTACAGTTCTTC. Based on the CDR3 plus reference TRBV7-3 and TRBJ2-1, the full variable domain is GAGVSQTPSNKVTEKGKYVELRCDPISGHTALYWYRQSLGQGPEFLIYFQGTGAADDSGLPNDRFFAVRPEGSVSTLKIQRTERGDSAVYLCASSLVTGLQFFGPGTRLTVL.

By proportion, this clonotype is medium-sized (0.01 to 0.1%). The rearrangement uses TRBV30 and TRBJ1-5, with D tentatively TRBD1 (5 bases). In germline, CDR1 is GTSNPN, CDR2 SVGIG (reference sequence). Trimming removed 0 bases from V and 2 bases from J, with 5 bases in between. The CDR3 covers 13 residues. In DNA, the CDR3 is TGTGCCTGGAGTGTACAGGGCAATCAGCCCCAGCATTTT. It is translated as CAWSVQGNQPQHF.

This clonotype showed up many times. The chain carries TRBV7-8 and TRBJ1-6, with D perhaps matching TRBD1 (5 bases). The CDR3 is 15 residues long. Germline CDR1 and CDR2: SGHVS and FQNEAQ. V lost 0 bases, J lost 10 bases, and 13 bases lay in between. CDR3 region: CASSLAGGESSPLHF. The CDR3 nucleotides read TGTGCCAGCAGCTTAGCCGGGGGGGAGAGCTCACCCCTCCACTTT.

In this sample, this clonotype turned up many times. J is TRBJ1-5 and V is TRBV21-1. TRBV21-1 is annotated as a pseudogene. This CDR3 region has 14 residues. CDR3 sequence: CASSKHSNNQPQHF. As DNA, the CDR3 is TGTGCCAGCAGCAAACACAGCAACAATCAGCCCCAGCATTTT.

This clonotype was picked up a small number of times. The V and J genes are TRBV11-2 and TRBJ2-1; D gene uncertain. The V gene's germline CDR1 is SGHAT and CDR2 FQNNGV. The ends were cut back, 3 bases at V and 3 bases at J, with 15 bases in the middle. This CDR3 is built from 16 residues. The CDR3 coding sequence is TGTGCCAGCAGCTTCTCCAGAGACCCCTTCTACAATGAGCAGTTCTTC. It yields the protein CASSFSRDPFYNEQFF.

This clonotype was recorded at least ten times. The chain carries TRBV20-1 and TRBJ1-1; tentative D call: TRBD1 (6 bases). Trimming stripped 6 bases from V and 6 bases from J, with 17 bases between. This CDR3 has 13 residues. CDR1 is DFQATT and CDR2 is SNEGSKA in the germline V gene (reference sequence). The CDR3 bases are TGCAGTGCCCGAGGGACATTTAATGCTGAAGCTTTCTTT. It is translated as CSARGTFNAEAFF.

This clonotype was found many times. The CDR3 loop is CSARESSEETQYF. DNA of the CDR3: TGCAGTGCTAGAGAGTCCTCGGAAGAGACCCAGTACTTC. The chain joins TRBV20-1 to TRBJ2-5, with D unclear. CDR1 and CDR2 (germline): DFQATT, SNEGSKA (reference sequence). The CDR3 is made up of 13 amino acids. V gave up 0 bases and J gave up 3 bases, with 8 bases separating them.

This clonotype was seen ten or more times. V usage is TRBV7-2 and J usage is TRBJ1-6, with D hard to call. Trimming took 2 bases from V and 10 from J, leaving 12 bases between them. Germline V gene sequence: CDR1 SGHTA, CDR2 FQGNSA. The CDR3 is 14 amino acids. The CDR3: CASSLRAVGSPLHF. CDR3 sequence (DNA): TGTGCCAGCAGCTTAAGGGCAGTTGGCTCACCCCTCCACTTT.

The chain employs TRBV6-4 and TRBJ1-2; 7 nucleotides line up with TRBD1. V shed 11 bases and J 1 base; nucleotides not matched to a gene: 22. This CDR3 region has 18 residues. Germline CDR1 MRHNA, CDR2 SNTAGT. CDR3 nucleotides: TGTGCCTTCTGTTATTACTCGCTCCGGGACAGCCATAACTATGGCTACACCTTC. It encodes CAFCYYSLRDSHNYGYTF.

This clonotype has a count of ten or more. The chain has TRBV7-2 and TRBJ2-4; 13 nucleotides agree with TRBD2. Germline V gene data show CDR1 as SGHTA and CDR2 as FQGNSA. The CDR3 is made up of 16 amino acids. Trimming removed 0 bases from V and 12 bases from J; junction bases left unmatched: 8. CDR3 DNA sequence: TGTGCCAGCAGCTTAGCGTTGGCACTAGCGGGAGGGGGTCAGTACTTC. Its translation: CASSLALALAGGGQYF.

At least ten counts were recorded for this clonotype. The chain joins TRBV18 to TRBJ1-1; tentatively, D is TRBD1 (5 bases). The CDR3 spans 16 residues. CDR1 KGHSH and CDR2 LQKENI come from the germline V gene. V lost 1 base, J lost 4 bases, and 16 bases lay in between. The CDR3 reads CASSPRGAGGGTEAFF. The CDR3 DNA reads TGTGCCAGCTCACCACGAGGCGCGGGGGGAGGCACTGAAGCTTTCTTT.

In this sample, this clonotype turned up a few times. The genes are TRBV7-2 and TRBJ1-6; D is uncertain. Germline CDR1 and CDR2: SGHTA and FQGNSA. V was cut by 1 base and J by 10 bases, with 8 bases left in between. The CDR3 has 13 residues. As DNA, the CDR3 is TGTGCCAGCAGCTTAGAGACTTACTCACCCCTCCACTTT. Translating gives CASSLETYSPLHF.

This clonotype was picked up a small number of times. This could be a read error, since a much larger clone is one nucleotide away. The chain links TRBV20-1 to TRBJ2-5; possibly TRBD2 for D (6 bases). With 1 base removed from V and 5 bases from J, the gap between germline ends came to 11 bases. The CDR3 is 13 amino acids. Germline V gene sequence: CDR1 DFQATT, CDR2 SNEGSKA (reference sequence). The CDR3 here is CSARAGLSETQYF. CDR3 coding DNA: TGCAGTGCTAGAGCGGGACTTAGTGAGACCCAGTACTTC.

This clonotype was counted ten times or more. The chain uses TRBV18 and TRBJ2-3; 9 nucleotides match TRBD2. Germline V gene data show CDR1 as KGHSH and CDR2 as LQKENI. The junction had 5 bases not matched to a gene; V was cut back by 2 bases and J by 2 bases. CDR3 length: 16 amino acids. This chain's CDR3 is CASSPRLAVNTDTQYF. CDR3 nucleotides: TGTGCCAGCTCACCAAGACTAGCGGTAAACACAGATACGCAGTATTTT.

Judged by abundance, this clonotype is medium-sized (0.01 to 0.1%). The chain joins TRBV27 to TRBJ2-3, with TRBD2 matching over 8 bases. Germline V gene sequence: CDR1 MNHEY, CDR2 SMNVEV (reference sequence). The V segment lost 0 bases and the J segment 2 bases; nucleotides outside the gene matches: 10. There are 18 residues in the CDR3. The DNA of the CDR3 is TGTGCCAGCAGTTTATCTGGTAGCGGGGCGGCTTACACAGATACGCAGTATTTT. This sequence encodes CASSLSGSGAAYTDTQYF.

This clonotype was seen at least ten times. The J gene is TRBJ2-1, the V gene TRBV6-2 or TRBV6-3; 13 nucleotides line up with TRBD2. The germline gives CDR1 MNHEY, CDR2 SVGEGT. Trimming removed 5 bases from V and 8 bases from J; junction bases left unmatched: 6. CDR3 size: 15 residues. Here the CDR3 DNA reads TGTGCCAGCAGTGCCGGGACTAGCGGGAACTATGAGCAGTTCTTC. This encodes CASSAGTSGNYEQFF.

By its share, this clonotype is medium-sized. CDR3 loop: CASSQYGTREKDEQFF. Written as DNA, the CDR3 is TGTGCCAGCAGCCAATATGGGACTAGAGAGAAGGATGAGCAGTTCTTC. This chain joins TRBV3-1 and TRBJ2-1; 8 nucleotides agree with TRBD2. The V gene end was trimmed by 2 bases and the J gene end by 8 bases; junction bases not matched to a gene: 11. Looked up from germline, CDR1 is LGHDT and CDR2 is YNNKEL (reference sequence). This CDR3 has 16 residues.

The chain has TRBV7-2 and TRBJ2-1; 9 bases fit TRBD2. Germline CDR1 SGHTA, CDR2 FQGNSA. This CDR3 spans 15 amino acids. J was trimmed by 6 bases and V by 4 bases; bases with no gene match: 7. Here the CDR3 reads CASSWGGTSPNEQFF. In DNA form, the CDR3 reads TGTGCCAGCAGCTGGGGGGGGACTAGCCCCAATGAGCAGTTCTTC.

This clonotype was seen many times. The gene calls are TRBV3-1 and TRBJ2-3; unclear D gene. Trimming took 6 bases from V and 2 from J, leaving 15 bases between them. Germline V lookup: CDR1 LGHDT, CDR2 YNNKEL (reference sequence). The CDR3 consists of 15 residues. CDR3 sequence reads: CASSPGQLTTDTQYF. CDR3 in DNA: TGTGCCAGCAGTCCAGGCCAGTTAACCACAGATACGCAGTATTTT.

This clonotype was seen ten or more times. This chain uses TRBV6-1 with TRBJ2-7; 10 bases are a match to TRBD2. The CDR3 loop spans 14 amino acids. From germline, CDR1 is MNHNS and CDR2 SASEGT. The trim removed 8 bases at V and 5 bases at J, leaving 9 bases unmatched. CDR3 amino acids: CASRDSGRSNEQYF. Here the CDR3 DNA reads TGTGCCAGCCGCGATAGCGGGAGGTCCAACGAGCAGTACTTC.

By share, this clonotype counts as medium-sized. This chain joins TRBV20-1 and TRBJ2-7, with 8 bases fitting TRBD1. After removal of 3 bases from V and 3 bases from J, the junction contained 10 bases not matched to a gene. The CDR3 length is 15 residues. CDR1 DFQATT and CDR2 SNEGSKA come from the germline V gene (reference sequence). The CDR3 bases are TGCAGTGCTAGTCTGGGACAGGCATCCCTCTACGAGCAGTACTTC. It specifies CSASLGQASLYEQYF.

About this clonotype: A much more abundant neighbour one base away suggests this may be a read error. This chain links TRBV6-2 or TRBV6-3 with TRBJ2-1; D gene uncertain. Germline assignment: CDR1 MNHEY and CDR2 SVGEGT. This CDR3 is built from 13 residues. The germline V and J ends were trimmed by 2 bases and 16 bases, with 18 bases remaining between them. CDR3 bases: TGTGCCAGCAGTTACCCCCCTTCTATCGGCGCATTCTTC. This sequence encodes CASSYPPSIGAFF.

This clonotype was picked up many times. The V call is TRBV3-1, the J call TRBJ2-7; 9 nucleotides agree with TRBD2. The V segment lost 0 bases and the J segment 1 base; nucleotides outside the gene matches: 4. This CDR3 comprises 16 residues. Germline CDR1 LGHDT, CDR2 YNNKEL (reference sequence). CDR3 nucleotides: TGTGCCAGCAGCCAAGATGAGCTAGCGGGATCCTACGAGCAGTACTTC. Translation: CASSQDELAGSYEQYF.

This clonotype qualifies as medium-sized. The chain couples TRBV7-6 to TRBJ2-2, with 8 bases matching TRBD2. CDR3 size: 15 residues. The germline gives CDR1 SGHVS, CDR2 FNYEAQ. Trimming took 1 base from V and 3 from J; bases not matched to a gene: 1. For the CDR3, the DNA is TGTGCCAGCAGCTTAGAACTAGCGGACACCGGGGAGCTGTTTTTT. Its translation is CASSLELADTGELFF.

This clonotype was picked up many times. The chain links TRBV4-3 to TRBJ2-1, with 8 bases aligning to TRBD1. Germline assignment: CDR1 LGHNA and CDR2 YSLEER. The CDR3 is 15 amino acids. Unmatched junction bases numbered 7, after V lost 3 bases and J lost 6 bases. The CDR3: CASSHGDRNSNEQFF. The CDR3 nucleotides read TGCGCCAGCAGCCACGGGGACAGGAATAGCAATGAGCAGTTCTTC.

This clonotype was seen repeatedly, ten times or more. The rearrangement links TRBV29-1 to TRBJ1-1; D remains ambiguous. Germline CDR1 is SQVTM and CDR2 is ANQGSEA. The V end was cut by 1 base, the J end by 4 bases, with 7 bases between. CDR3 length equals 12 residues. The CDR3: CSVEALSTEAFF. The CDR3, as DNA: TGCAGCGTTGAAGCGTTGAGCACTGAAGCTTTCTTT.